The present T cell receptor (beta chain) was sequenced within a study of naive and memory T cell subsets. An equimolar mix of two oligonucleotides served as the beta constant-region primer for TRBC1 and TRBC2. MiXCR, applied by TCRdb to the UMI-ligation and nested PCR reads, yields one record per CDR3 protein. The sample contains around 160,000 distinct CDR3 sequences, 15% to 20% of which appear only once. Overnight CMV lysate stimulation of fresh PBMCs defined donor CMV status by CD4+ IFNgamma. After CD4 positive bead selection, the CD4-negative fraction gave CD8 T cells. Study results and limitations: Diversity fell and Gini index rose from naive through CM, EM, EMRA. Each distinct alpha or beta sequence counts as one clonotype.

Trimming cost V 2 bases and J 4 bases; bases outside gene matches: 7. The CDR3 consists of 15 residues. Germline V CDR1 and CDR2: MNHEY, SVGEGT. A note on this clonotype: Its antigen remains unknown.

The receptor comes from a human donor in good health. The chain joins TRBV6-2 or TRBV6-3 to TRBJ2-7; TRBD2 aligns across 8 bases. Sequences were obtained from naive CD4+ T cells from blood. The CDR3 coding sequence is TGTGCCAGCAGTTACGGCGGGGGGACCCCTTACGAGCAGTACTTC. Amino acids: CASSYGGGTPYEQYF.